Listed below are T cell receptor beta chains from one sample, sequenced in a study of T-cell reconstitution after alpha-beta-depleted transplantation in children. TCRdb itself ran the PCR reads through MiXCR, one entry per CDR3 protein. There are roughly 310,000 distinct CDR3 sequences in the sample; 23% occur only once, and approximately 11% lies in the top ten. The source material was PBMCs, mostly from graft donor cells, sampled 180 days after TCRalphabeta/CD19-depleted stem cell transplant. The source is a male patient between 10 and 17 years old who had a stem cell transplant for acute lymphoblastic leukemia, so the T cells may come from the graft donor. Each CDR3 is given without its conserved first and last residue. The order of the fields is V gene, J gene, clone size, CDR3 protein. Clone size is not always given. Where it is, it says once, few, many or a class for expanded clones.

V: TRBV3-1; J: TRBJ1-5; size: few; CDR3: ASSPGTVDQPQH
V: TRBV29-1; J: TRBJ2-5; size: few; CDR3: SVSDRPGETQY
V: TRBV27; J: TRBJ1-5; size: few; CDR3: ASSLRSGAYSNQPQH
V: TRBV29-1; J: TRBJ1-6; size: NA; CDR3: SVEATGGSLH
V: TRBV7-9; J: TRBJ2-7; size: NA; CDR3: ATTPTSGSYEQY
V: TRBV20-1; J: TRBJ1-5; size: NA; CDR3: SARTTGHSNQPQH
V: TRBV12-3/TRBV12-4; J: TRBJ2-2; size: many; CDR3: ASSLFANTGELF
V: TRBV10-3; J: TRBJ2-3; size: many; CDR3: AISDGTSTDTQY
V: TRBV3-1; J: TRBJ2-1; size: NA; CDR3: TSSLRDWGAGIYNEQF
V: TRBV20-1; J: TRBJ2-5; size: NA; CDR3: SAMGDSQKTQY
V: TRBV20-1; J: TRBJ2-4; size: few; CDR3: SAGLVPQY
V: TRBV6-1; J: TRBJ2-1; size: NA; CDR3: ASRPKTGGYNEQF
V: TRBV24-1; J: TRBJ2-1; size: NA; CDR3: ATSDLGLAGDNEQF
V: TRBV12-3/TRBV12-4; J: TRBJ2-1; size: NA; CDR3: ASSFSSGTVFEQF
V: TRBV11-2; J: TRBJ2-2; size: few; CDR3: ANTGWGKEGQNTGELF
V: TRBV7-8; J: TRBJ2-1; size: NA; CDR3: ASSTRRPEQF
V: TRBV7-3; J: TRBJ2-5; size: NA; CDR3: ASSQPGETQY
V: TRBV6-1; J: TRBJ2-1; size: few; CDR3: ASSQVGLVNEQF
V: TRBV2; J: TRBJ2-5; size: few; CDR3: ASRDGHQETQY
V: TRBV9; J: TRBJ2-7; size: NA; CDR3: ASSPSGRGEQY
V: TRBV18; J: TRBJ2-7; size: few; CDR3: ASSGGTGSYEQY
V: TRBV5-1; J: TRBJ2-5; size: many; CDR3: ASSFRGQETQY
V: TRBV5-1; J: TRBJ1-1; size: NA; CDR3: ASSLLGGTTEAF
V: TRBV20-1; J: TRBJ2-1; size: few; CDR3: SARQGASYNEQF
V: TRBV27; J: TRBJ2-3; size: few; CDR3: ASSFSEDTQY
V: TRBV7-6; J: TRBJ2-1; size: NA; CDR3: ASSLVMAGQF
V: TRBV10-3; J: TRBJ2-2; size: few; CDR3: AISVVSANTGELF
V: TRBV6-1; J: TRBJ2-5; size: NA; CDR3: ASSDSVSLLLETQY
V: TRBV20-1; J: TRBJ2-4; size: NA; CDR3: SASRTGDIQY
V: TRBV7-3; J: TRBJ2-7; size: few; CDR3: ASSFYAGGYEQY
V: TRBV7-3; J: TRBJ2-2; size: few; CDR3: ASSPRDRNTGELF
V: TRBV5-5; J: TRBJ1-4; size: few; CDR3: ASSAWGTAGGRSEKLF
V: TRBV4-1; J: TRBJ2-2; size: few; CDR3: ASSQDFSGGPFGELF
V: TRBV5-1; J: TRBJ1-3; size: NA; CDR3: ASSKTVSSGNTIY
V: TRBV12-3/TRBV12-4; J: TRBJ1-3; size: few; CDR3: ASSPQLSGNTIY
V: TRBV6-2/TRBV6-3; J: TRBJ2-1; size: NA; CDR3: ASTLEGFNNEQF
V: TRBV9; J: TRBJ2-7; size: few; CDR3: ASSVELAWADEQY
V: TRBV2; J: TRBJ2-1; size: few; CDR3: AGSGRAPPEQF
V: TRBV18; J: TRBJ2-4; size: few; CDR3: ASSPRQGKNIQY
V: TRBV9; J: TRBJ2-6; size: few; CDR3: ASSVATAGANVLT
V: TRBV3-1; J: TRBJ2-5; size: few; CDR3: ASSSLLEAIQETQY
V: TRBV7-9; J: TRBJ1-5; size: many; CDR3: ASSLGSVGNQPQH
V: TRBV28; J: TRBJ1-2; size: few; CDR3: ASSVRVGGYT
V: TRBV6-1; J: TRBJ2-5; size: NA; CDR3: ASSQREHQETQY
V: TRBV9; J: TRBJ2-7; size: NA; CDR3: ASSVSGAGGAYEQY
V: TRBV24-1; J: TRBJ2-4; size: NA; CDR3: ATSSGNPSKNIQY
V: TRBV11-2; J: TRBJ2-1; size: NA; CDR3: ASRYPRGYEQF
V: TRBV20-1; J: TRBJ1-5; size: few; CDR3: SASVGVQPQH
V: TRBV3-1; J: TRBJ2-4; size: NA; CDR3: ASSQAGATKNIQY
V: TRBV5-1; J: TRBJ2-5; size: few; CDR3: ASSRLDRVGQETQY
V: TRBV20-1; J: TRBJ2-4; size: NA; CDR3: SATGTGSTNIQY
V: TRBV5-1; J: TRBJ2-1; size: NA; CDR3: ASSTGLAGGGEQF
V: TRBV6-5; J: TRBJ2-1; size: NA; CDR3: ASSYPGLPHEQF